Sequencing of this TCR beta chain was carried out in a study of blood T cells in healthy people across ages. Findings of the study overall: Investigators viewed diversity estimates from one million T cells as underestimates, the study reported.

The authors ran a second PCR of 7 to 11 cycles using a sample-barcoded 5' primer and a J-beta primer mix. One entry per CDR3 protein, called by TCRdb with MiXCR from the 5' RACE reads. The data contain roughly 1,700,000 distinct CDR3 sequences, over 25% of them singletons. Turning to this clonotype: The antigen remains unidentified.

Germline CDR1 MNHEY, CDR2 SMNVEV (reference sequence). V was clipped by 1 base and J by 8 bases, with 11 bases between them. This CDR3 spans 13 amino acids. The chain links TRBV27 to TRBJ1-1; a weak D match, TRBD1 (5 bases). The source material was blood. The source of this sequence is a woman in her twenties or thirties in good health. CDR3 sequence: CASSLLDGTEAFF. DNA for the CDR3: TGTGCCAGCAGTTTATTGGACGGGACCGAAGCTTTCTTT.